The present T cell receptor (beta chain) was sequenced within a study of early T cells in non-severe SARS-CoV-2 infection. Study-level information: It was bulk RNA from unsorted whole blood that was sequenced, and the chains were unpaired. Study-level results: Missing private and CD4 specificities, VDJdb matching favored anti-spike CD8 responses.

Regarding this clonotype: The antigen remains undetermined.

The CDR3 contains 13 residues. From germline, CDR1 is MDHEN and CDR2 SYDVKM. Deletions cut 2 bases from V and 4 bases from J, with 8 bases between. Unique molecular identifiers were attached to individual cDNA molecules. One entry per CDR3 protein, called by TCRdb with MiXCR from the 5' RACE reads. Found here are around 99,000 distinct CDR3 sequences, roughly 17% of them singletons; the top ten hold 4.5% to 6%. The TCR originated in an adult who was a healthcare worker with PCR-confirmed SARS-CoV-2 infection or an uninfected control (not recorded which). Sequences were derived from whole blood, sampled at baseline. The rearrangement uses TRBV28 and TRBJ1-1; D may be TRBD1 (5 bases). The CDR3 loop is CASSLIGGTEAFF. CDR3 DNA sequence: TGTGCCAGCAGTTTAATCGGGGGCACTGAAGCTTTCTTT.